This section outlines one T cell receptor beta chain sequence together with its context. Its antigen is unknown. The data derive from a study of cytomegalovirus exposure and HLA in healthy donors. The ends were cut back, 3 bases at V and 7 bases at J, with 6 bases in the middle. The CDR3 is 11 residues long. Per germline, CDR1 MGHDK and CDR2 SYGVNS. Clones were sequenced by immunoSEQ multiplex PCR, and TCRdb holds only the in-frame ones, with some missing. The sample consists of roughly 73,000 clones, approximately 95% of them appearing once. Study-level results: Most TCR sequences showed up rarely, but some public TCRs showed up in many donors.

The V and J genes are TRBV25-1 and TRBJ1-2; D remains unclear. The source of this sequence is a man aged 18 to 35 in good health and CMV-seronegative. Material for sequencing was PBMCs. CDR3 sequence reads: CASSDVAGYTF. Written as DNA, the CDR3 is TGTGCCAGCAGTGACGTAGCTGGCTACACCTTC.